This is a list of T cell receptor beta chains from one sample in a study of shared clonotypes between healthy human individuals. The repertoire was sequenced with immunoSEQ multiplex PCR; TCRdb's copy has only in-frame clones and lacks some. The sample gives 2 million to 3 million clones, just over 90% of which show up once; over 0.12% is in the top ten. Input material: naive CD4+ T cells sorted from blood. All receptors derive from a man aged 18-30 years in good health. Each CDR3 is given with its conserved first and last residue. Fields, in order: J gene, V gene, D gene, clone size, CDR3 DNA, CDR3 protein. The D gene is left open where the match is weak. Clone size is shown for a subset of rows, as once, few, many or a class of expanded clone.

j_call: TRBJ2-7
v_call: TRBV5-1
d_call: NA
clone_size: once
cdr3_nt: TGCGCCAGCAGCTTGGAGCCCGGCACCTACGAGCAGTACTTC
cdr3_aa: CASSLEPGTYEQYF

j_call: TRBJ1-6
v_call: TRBV4-1
d_call: NA
clone_size: NA
cdr3_nt: TGCGCCAGCAGCTCCGGGACCCCAAATTCACCCCTCCACTTT
cdr3_aa: CASSSGTPNSPLHF

j_call: TRBJ2-3
v_call: TRBV6-5
d_call: NA
clone_size: NA
cdr3_nt: TGTGCCAGCAGTTCCCCCGTAGATACGCAGTATTTT
cdr3_aa: CASSSPVDTQYF

j_call: TRBJ2-7
v_call: TRBV27
d_call: NA
clone_size: NA
cdr3_nt: TGTGCCAGCAGTTTAGCAGGGTTAAGCTCCTACGAGCAGTACTTC
cdr3_aa: CASSLAGLSSYEQYF

j_call: TRBJ2-3
v_call: TRBV7-2
d_call: NA
clone_size: NA
cdr3_nt: TGTGCCAGCAGCCCTTCGTGGAATGCCCCTTTGAATACGCAGTATTTT
cdr3_aa: CASSPSWNAPLNTQYF

j_call: TRBJ2-7
v_call: TRBV11-2
d_call: NA
clone_size: NA
cdr3_nt: TGTGCCAGCAGCTTAGGGGGGCCAGGGATAGTCCACGAGCAGTACTTC
cdr3_aa: CASSLGGPGIVHEQYF

j_call: TRBJ1-6
v_call: TRBV21-1
d_call: NA
clone_size: NA
cdr3_nt: TGTGCCAGCAGCAAGGCGGGGATTCGGCTGCCTCGGGGTTCACCCCTCCACTTT
cdr3_aa: CASSKAGIRLPRGSPLHF

j_call: TRBJ2-5
v_call: TRBV10-2
d_call: NA
clone_size: NA
cdr3_nt: TGCGCCAGCAGTGATTCGGACGGGACCCTACAGTACTTC
cdr3_aa: CASSDSDGTLQYF

j_call: TRBJ2-1
v_call: TRBV10-2
d_call: TRBD2
clone_size: NA
cdr3_nt: TGCGCCGCGGGGGGGAGCAATGAGCAGTTCTTC
cdr3_aa: CAAGGSNEQFF

j_call: TRBJ1-2
v_call: TRBV2
d_call: TRBD1
clone_size: NA
cdr3_nt: TGTGCCAGCAGTGAAGCGAGGACAGGGGTCGGCTACACCTTC
cdr3_aa: CASSEARTGVGYTF

j_call: TRBJ2-2
v_call: TRBV30
d_call: NA
clone_size: NA
cdr3_nt: TGTGCCTGGACTCGGTTAGCCACCGGGGAGCTGTTTTTT
cdr3_aa: CAWTRLATGELFF

j_call: TRBJ2-6
v_call: TRBV7-2
d_call: NA
clone_size: NA
cdr3_nt: TGTGCCAGCAGCTTAGCGACATTGGTCTCTGGGGCCAACGTCCTGACTTTC
cdr3_aa: CASSLATLVSGANVLTF

j_call: TRBJ2-2
v_call: TRBV7-7
d_call: NA
clone_size: NA
cdr3_nt: TGTGCTAGCAGCCCTCAATTCGGGGAGCTGTTTTTT
cdr3_aa: CASSPQFGELFF

j_call: TRBJ2-1
v_call: TRBV6-5
d_call: NA
clone_size: NA
cdr3_nt: TGTGCCAGCAGGAATCAGGTAACTAGCCGCAATGAGCAGTTCTTC
cdr3_aa: CASRNQVTSRNEQFF

j_call: TRBJ1-4
v_call: TRBV9
d_call: TRBD1
clone_size: NA
cdr3_nt: TGTGCCAGCAGCCCTCGAGGGACAGGGGGCTCAACTAATGAAAAACTGTTTTTT
cdr3_aa: CASSPRGTGGSTNEKLFF

j_call: TRBJ1-2
v_call: TRBV5-1
d_call: TRBD1
clone_size: NA
cdr3_nt: TGCGCCAGCAGCCTAGTTCCGGGACAGCCTATGGGGGGCTACACCTTC
cdr3_aa: CASSLVPGQPMGGYTF

j_call: TRBJ2-5
v_call: TRBV6-5
d_call: NA
clone_size: NA
cdr3_nt: TGTGCCAGCTCCCGGGCGACCCAAGAGACCCAGTACTTC
cdr3_aa: CASSRATQETQYF